This T cell receptor beta chain was recorded in a study of CD8 T cells in ankylosing spondylitis. Deletions cut 3 bases from V and 0 bases from J, with 13 bases between. Germline-derived CDR1 and CDR2 are DFQATT and SNEGSKA (reference sequence). The CDR3 length is 15 residues. MiXCR was run by TCRdb on the 5' RACE reads, yielding one entry per CDR3 protein. The table has some 250,000 distinct CDR3 sequences, more than 20% seen once. Sequenced: blood, either unsorted or a sorted T cell fraction (not recorded which). This chain connects TRBV20-1 to TRBJ2-3; a weak D match, TRBD2 (5 bases). The source of this sequence is a male donor with ankylosing spondylitis or in good health (not recorded which). The CDR3 nucleotides read TGCAGTGCTAGTTTTGGGTCGGGGAGCACAGATACGCAGTATTTT. As protein: CSASFGSGSTDTQYF.